The clone carrying this T cell receptor (beta chain) has at least ten counts. Its antigen is undetermined. These data belong to a study of T cells in Graves' hyperthyroidism and ophthalmopathy. Across 18 months, stable Graves' hyperthyroidism was marked by no progression to ophthalmopathy. These patients, aged 18 to 65, had recently diagnosed hyperthyroidism lasting under 2 months. Exclusion of patients followed from uncontrolled infection, other autoimmune disease, pregnancy or lactation. Overall study results and limits: Most thyroid-expanded clonotypes above 0.001 were also found in blood.

TCR beta CDR3 sequences were amplified from RNA transcripts. The HTBI primer set drove a first-round RT-PCR of the TCR CDR3. TCRdb re-called the multiplex PCR reads with MiXCR, one entry per CDR3 protein. Among roughly 110,000 distinct CDR3 sequences listed, roughly 15% were seen once. V was cut by 2 bases and J by 4 bases, with 10 bases left in between. Germline V gene sequence: CDR1 SGHTA, CDR2 FQGTGA. CDR3 size: 14 residues. The V and J genes are TRBV7-3 and TRBJ2-3; D is perhaps TRBD2 (6 bases). The TCR comes from a woman aged 50 to 65 with Graves' hyperthyroidism. The source material was blood. The CDR3 DNA sequence: TGTGCCAGCAGCTTAGGAGGGGCCGCAGATACGCAGTATTTT. Its protein product is CASSLGGAADTQYF.